This TCR beta chain was identified during a study of CD8 T cells in ankylosing spondylitis. As regards this clonotype: The antigen is unknown.

TCRdb used MiXCR to reprocess the 5' RACE reads, holding one entry per CDR3 protein. The sample shows about 500,000 distinct CDR3 sequences, about an eighth of them seen only once. This CDR3 is 15 amino acids long. Trimming pared 0 bases from V and 6 bases from J, leaving 12 bases between. Per the germline V gene, CDR1 is LGHNA and CDR2 is YNFKEQ. Whole-study findings and limits: Ankylosing spondylitis blood appeared to carry a characteristic TCR beta motif of fewer than 10 highly homologous variants.

This TCR came from a male donor with ankylosing spondylitis. The material sequenced was blood, either unsorted or a sorted T cell fraction (not recorded which). This chain links TRBV4-2 with TRBJ2-1; D not resolved. This CDR3 is CASSQDYHTGNEQFF. CDR3 nucleotides: TGTGCCAGCAGCCAAGATTACCATACGGGCAATGAGCAGTTCTTC.